Presented here are 4 T cell receptor beta chains from one specimen sequenced in a study of blood T cell repertoires in COVID-19. The protocol was immunoSEQ multiplex PCR, while the TCRdb copy is restricted to in-frame clones and leaves out a portion. The repertoire holds 50,000 to 60,000 clones, with approximately 85% as singletons. The sample taken for sequencing was peripheral blood. The receptors shown here come from a human donor in a cohort sampled during active COVID-19.

The rearrangement links TRBV5-8 to TRBJ2-7; perhaps TRBD2 as D (6 bases). The CDR3 has 13 amino acids. Trimming left V 4 bases short and J 5 bases short, with 13 bases between. Germline CDR1 reads SGHTS; CDR2 reads YDEGEE. In DNA form, the CDR3 reads TGTGCCAGCAGCCCGTCGGGACTTAACGAGCAGTACTTC. Protein: CASSPSGLNEQYF.

The chain carries TRBV28 and TRBJ1-2; 8 nucleotides agree with TRBD1. The CDR3 sequence is 13 residues long. The germline CDR1 and CDR2 sequences are MDHEN and SYDVKM. J was trimmed by 9 bases and V by 3 bases; bases with no gene match: 6. As DNA, the CDR3 is TGTGCCAGCAGTTTTTCCAGGGGGCTGCGCTACACCTTC. Encoded protein: CASSFSRGLRYTF.

This clone was observed a single time. The chain combines TRBV6-5 with TRBJ2-7; 7 bases are shared with TRBD1. The length of the CDR3 is 12 residues. Trimming cost V 8 bases and J 2 bases; bases outside gene matches: 3. Germline CDR1 and CDR2: MNHEY and SVGAGI. DNA for the CDR3: TGTGCCAGCGACGACAGGGCCTACGAGCAGTACTTC. Translation: CASDDRAYEQYF.

The gene calls are TRBV11-2 and TRBJ2-4, with 10 bases fitting TRBD2. V lost 5 bases to trimming and J lost 0 bases; unmatched junction nucleotides: 7. The CDR3 consists of 17 residues. Germline CDR1 SGHAT, CDR2 FQNNGV. CDR3 nucleotide sequence: TGTGCCAGCAGCCCAGGACTAGCGGAACGAGCCAAAAACATTCAGTACTTC. This sequence encodes CASSPGLAERAKNIQYF. Full variable domain (outside the CDR3, taken from reference TRBV11-2 and TRBJ2-4): EAGVAQSPRYKIIEKRQSVAFWCNPISGHATLYWYQQILGQGPKLLIQFQNNGVVDDSQLPKDRFSAERLKGVDSTLKIQPAKLEDSAVYLCASSPGLAERAKNIQYFGAGTRLSVL.